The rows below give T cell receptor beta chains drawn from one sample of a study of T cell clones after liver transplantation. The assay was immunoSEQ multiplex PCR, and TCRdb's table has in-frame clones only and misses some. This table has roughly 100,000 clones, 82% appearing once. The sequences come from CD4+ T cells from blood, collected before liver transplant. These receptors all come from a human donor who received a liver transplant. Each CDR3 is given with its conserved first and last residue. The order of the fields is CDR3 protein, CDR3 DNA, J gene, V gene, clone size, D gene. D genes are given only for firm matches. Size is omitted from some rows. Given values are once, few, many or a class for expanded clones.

cdr3_aa: CASTSGLVEETQYF; cdr3_nt: TGTGCCAGCACCTCCGGACTGGTTGAAGAGACCCAGTACTTC; j_call: TRBJ2-5; v_call: TRBV11-2; clone_size: -; d_call: -
cdr3_aa: CASGVYDRKEKLFF; cdr3_nt: TGTGCCAGCGGAGTATATGACAGGAAGGAAAAACTGTTTTTT; j_call: TRBJ1-4; v_call: TRBV27; clone_size: -; d_call: -
cdr3_aa: CASSPRLAGGTDEQFF; cdr3_nt: TGTGCCAGCAGCCCCAGACTAGCGGGAGGGACAGATGAGCAGTTCTTC; j_call: TRBJ2-1; v_call: TRBV9; clone_size: few; d_call: TRBD2
cdr3_aa: CASSSREDSYNEQFF; cdr3_nt: TGCGCCAGCAGCTCTCGGGAGGACTCCTACAATGAGCAGTTCTTC; j_call: TRBJ2-1; v_call: TRBV5-1; clone_size: -; d_call: TRBD2
cdr3_aa: CASGTGNRSNQPQHF; cdr3_nt: TGTGCCAGCGGGACCGGAAACAGGAGCAATCAGCCCCAGCATTTT; j_call: TRBJ1-5; v_call: TRBV6-1; clone_size: -; d_call: -
cdr3_aa: CASSLAGGAVRTDTQYF; cdr3_nt: TGTGCCAGCAGCTTAGCGGGGGGGGCCGTAAGGACAGATACGCAGTATTTT; j_call: TRBJ2-3; v_call: TRBV7-6; clone_size: few; d_call: -
cdr3_aa: CASSSPAPGVYSNQPQHF; cdr3_nt: TGTGCCAGCAGTTCACCGGCCCCCGGGGTATATAGCAATCAGCCCCAGCATTTT; j_call: TRBJ1-5; v_call: TRBV28; clone_size: few; d_call: -
cdr3_aa: CASSPPGLGGNEQFF; cdr3_nt: TGTGCCAGCTCACCACCAGGCCTTGGGGGCAATGAGCAGTTCTTC; j_call: TRBJ2-1; v_call: TRBV18; clone_size: few; d_call: -
cdr3_aa: CASSFQQGPTDTQYF; cdr3_nt: TGTGCCAGCAGCTTCCAACAGGGGCCGACAGATACGCAGTATTTT; j_call: TRBJ2-3; v_call: TRBV7-6; clone_size: -; d_call: TRBD1
cdr3_aa: CASSIQGARNGYTF; cdr3_nt: TGTGCCAGCAGTATACAGGGGGCGCGGAATGGCTACACCTTC; j_call: TRBJ1-2; v_call: TRBV27; clone_size: -; d_call: TRBD1
cdr3_aa: CASSLGSVGGQNTEAFF; cdr3_nt: TGTGCCAGCAGTTTAGGGTCGGTGGGGGGTCAGAACACTGAAGCTTTCTTT; j_call: TRBJ1-1; v_call: TRBV27; clone_size: -; d_call: -
cdr3_aa: CASSSSRDTYNYGYTF; cdr3_nt: TGTGCCAGTAGCTCCAGTCGGGACACTTATAACTATGGCTACACCTTC; j_call: TRBJ1-2; v_call: TRBV19; clone_size: -; d_call: -
cdr3_aa: CASSPRAGLSTEAFF; cdr3_nt: TGTGCCAGCAGCCCAAGGGCAGGGTTGAGCACTGAAGCTTTCTTT; j_call: TRBJ1-1; v_call: TRBV11-2; clone_size: -; d_call: -
cdr3_aa: CAIKKAGGGGEQYF; cdr3_nt: TGTGCCATCAAAAAAGCAGGGGGCGGAGGCGAGCAGTACTTC; j_call: TRBJ2-7; v_call: TRBV7-2; clone_size: -; d_call: TRBD1
cdr3_aa: CASSVADPSGYNEQFF; cdr3_nt: TGTGCCAGCAGCGTAGCTGACCCCTCGGGCTACAATGAGCAGTTCTTC; j_call: TRBJ2-1; v_call: TRBV9; clone_size: -; d_call: -
cdr3_aa: CATLTGGMNTEAFF; cdr3_nt: TGTGCCACCCTGACAGGGGGTATGAACACTGAAGCTTTCTTT; j_call: TRBJ1-1; v_call: TRBV28; clone_size: -; d_call: TRBD1
cdr3_aa: CAWSVRGQAINQPQHF; cdr3_nt: TGTGCCTGGAGTGTACGTGGACAGGCCATCAATCAGCCCCAGCATTTT; j_call: TRBJ1-5; v_call: TRBV30; clone_size: -; d_call: TRBD1